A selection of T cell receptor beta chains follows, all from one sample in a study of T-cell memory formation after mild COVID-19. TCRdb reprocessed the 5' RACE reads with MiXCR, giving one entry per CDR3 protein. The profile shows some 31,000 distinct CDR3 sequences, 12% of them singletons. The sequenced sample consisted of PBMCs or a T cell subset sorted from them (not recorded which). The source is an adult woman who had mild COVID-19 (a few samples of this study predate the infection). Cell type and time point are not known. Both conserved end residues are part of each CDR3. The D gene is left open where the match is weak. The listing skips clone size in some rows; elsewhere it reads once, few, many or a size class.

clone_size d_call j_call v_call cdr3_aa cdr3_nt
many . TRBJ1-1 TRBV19 CASGMGTEAFF TGTGCCAGTGGGATGGGAACTGAAGCTTTCTTT
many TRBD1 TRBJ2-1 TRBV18 CASSSDRGLYNEQFF TGTGCCAGCTCTTCCGACAGGGGACTCTACAATGAGCAGTTCTTC
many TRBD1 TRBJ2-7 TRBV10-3 CAIGTGTYEQYF TGTGCCATCGGGACAGGGACCTACGAGCAGTACTTC
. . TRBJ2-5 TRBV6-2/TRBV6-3 CASSYSSRDRETQYF TGTGCCAGCAGTTACTCGTCTAGGGATCGAGAGACCCAGTACTTC
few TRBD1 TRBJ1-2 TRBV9 CASSAGTGGDYGYTF TGTGCCAGCAGCGCCGGGACAGGGGGGGACTATGGCTACACCTTC
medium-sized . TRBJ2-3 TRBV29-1 CTGTGVSTDTQYF TGCACCGGGACTGGGGTGTCGACAGATACGCAGTATTTT
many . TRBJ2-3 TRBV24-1 CATSGNRVHTDTQYF TGTGCCACCAGTGGGAACAGGGTCCACACAGATACGCAGTATTTT
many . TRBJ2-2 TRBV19 CASTGGHLVSGELFF TGTGCCAGTACCGGGGGCCACCTGGTGTCCGGGGAGCTGTTTTTT
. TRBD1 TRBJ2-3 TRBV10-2 CASSDRGRTDTQYF TGCGCCAGCAGCGACAGGGGGCGGACAGATACGCAGTATTTT
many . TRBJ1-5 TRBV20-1 CSARDQGEMGPQHF TGCAGTGCTAGAGATCAGGGAGAGATGGGACCCCAGCATTTT
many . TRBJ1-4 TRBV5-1 CASRRIAATNEKLFF TGCGCCAGCAGACGAATAGCAGCAACTAATGAAAAACTGTTTTTT
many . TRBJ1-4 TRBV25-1 CASSRREGDEKLFF TGTGCCAGCAGTAGAAGAGAGGGGGATGAAAAACTGTTTTTT
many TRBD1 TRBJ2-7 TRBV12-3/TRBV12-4 CASSIQGAGEQYF TGTGCCAGCAGCATACAGGGGGCAGGGGAGCAGTACTTC
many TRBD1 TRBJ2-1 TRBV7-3 CASSSTGTGSDPTLHEQFF TGTGCCAGCAGCTCCACCGGGACAGGATCGGACCCCACCCTCCATGAGCAGTTCTTC
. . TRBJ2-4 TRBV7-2 CASSIRQTLAKNIQYF TGTGCCAGCAGCATCCGACAGACCCTAGCCAAAAACATTCAGTACTTC
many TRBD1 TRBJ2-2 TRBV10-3 CAISDGTGKNTGELFF TGTGCCATCAGTGACGGGACAGGGAAGAACACCGGGGAGCTGTTTTTT
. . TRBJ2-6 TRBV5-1 CASSLGWGHTSGANVLTF TGCGCCAGCAGCTTGGGGTGGGGGCACACGTCTGGGGCCAACGTCCTGACTTTC
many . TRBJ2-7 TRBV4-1 CASSQGPPIADRGYEQYF TGCGCCAGCAGCCAAGGTCCCCCGATAGCGGACCGTGGGTACGAGCAGTACTTC